This TCR beta chain appears in the sequencing data of a study of blood T cell repertoires in COVID-19 (dated by TCRdb to 2020 to 2022). At the level of the whole study: Samples covering the acute and convalescent phases of COVID-19 were provided by collaborators in the United States, Italy and Spain. The prospective study material was composed of cDNA or gDNA derived from T cells, B-cell-depleted T cells, or PBMCs. The dataset comprised deeply sampled blood TCRbeta repertoires from subjects exposed to, actively infected with, or recovered from COVID-19. The repertoires were made available in a free public database intended to serve as a resource for research on the immune response to SARS-CoV-2. Samples were obtained from the ongoing ImmuneRACE study (first 160 participants) and from 1,254 subjects provided by 6 global collaborators. Nearly every sample came with metadata listing a de-identified subject ID, COVID-19 status, age in years and sex. HLA class I and class II types, where available, came from metadata supplied by the sample provider rather than from assay-based typing. General conclusions and limits of the study: Clinical and demographic metadata were provided uncurated, with the amount varying by source and participant.

Of note for this clone: The antigen this receptor binds is unknown. No base quality values were provided; no much bigger clone lies one nucleotide off.

The collaborating institutions used their own protocols to collect whole blood in K2EDTA tubes. For TCRbeta analysis, collaborators shipped samples as frozen whole blood, isolated PBMCs, or DNA extracted from either of those sample types. Sequences MGHRA (CDR1) and YSYEKL (CDR2) are obtained from the germline V gene. The CDR3 holds 14 amino acids from the cysteine to the phenylalanine. Kept here is only the CDR3 DNA, which spans 42 bases and is read in frame from base 1. V gives up 2 bases and J gives up 7 bases, and the segment between their germline ends measures 11 bases. TCRbeta CDR3 regions were amplified from genomic DNA using the immunoSEQ Assay, a bias-controlled multiplex PCR. Concerning the study's data processing: Nucleated cell counts per sample were estimated from amplification of reference gene primers within the assay. To quantify the absolute abundance of each unique TCRbeta CDR3 rearrangement, sequence reads were collapsed and filtered. Productive Simpson clonality was computed per sample as the square root of Simpson's diversity index over productive rearrangements. What TCRdb holds here is the immuneACCESS table cut down to in-frame rearrangements. Part of the clones is not present; checked against another copy, under half of the missing clones reflect an unresolved V gene, and the others are unexplained. D and trimming come from the DNA, and the V and J calls and clone size come from that table. The sample yields 110,000 or so clones; about 83% were counted once. The biggest ten clones account for about 4% of the sample.

This receptor was identified in a woman between 70 and 85 years old with acute or convalescent COVID-19. Recombination connected TRBV4-1 to TRBJ2-2, with TRBD2 perhaps the D gene, on 6 matching bases. Sequenced input: peripheral blood. The CDR3 protein: CASSQYRGGGELFF. Read as DNA, the sequence is TGCGCCAGCAGCCAATATCGGGGAGGCGGGGAGCTGTTTTTT.